These T cell receptor beta chains were read from a single sample in a study of response to subunit inactivated influenza vaccine. TCRdb independently ran MiXCR on the RT-PCR reads; one entry per CDR3 protein. Altogether around 790,000 distinct CDR3 sequences are present, 21% being singletons, with the ten largest covering 9.5% to 13%. The material sequenced was PBMCs from blood, taken 5 days after vaccination. These receptors all come from a man in his forties or fifties who received an inactivated influenza vaccine. The CDR3 runs from the conserved cysteine through the conserved F or W. A D gene is named only where the DNA matches it firmly. Only some rows state a clone size, as once, few, many or a class for expanded clones.

size: few; D: TRBD2; V: TRBV20-1; J: TRBJ2-1; CDR3: CSARESPGTSGNEQFF; DNA: TGCAGTGCTAGAGAGTCCCCAGGGACTAGTGGGAATGAGCAGTTCTTC
size: many; D: TRBD2; V: TRBV20-1; J: TRBJ2-3; CDR3: CSARDPRLAGDEDTQYF; DNA: TGCAGTGCTAGAGATCCCAGACTAGCGGGAGATGAAGATACGCAGTATTTT
size: -; D: TRBD1; V: TRBV5-1; J: TRBJ1-5; CDR3: CASSPLPGGNQPQHF; DNA: TGCGCCAGCAGTCCACTCCCAGGGGGTAATCAGCCCCAGCATTTT
size: few; D: -; V: TRBV5-1; J: TRBJ1-1; CDR3: CASSQERATEAFF; DNA: TGCGCCAGCAGCCAGGAAAGGGCCACTGAAGCTTTCTTT
size: few; D: -; V: TRBV5-1; J: TRBJ2-1; CDR3: CASSWVTDYNEQFF; DNA: TGCGCCAGCAGCTGGGTCACAGATTACAATGAGCAGTTCTTC
size: few; D: TRBD2; V: TRBV20-1; J: TRBJ2-1; CDR3: CSAGGASGRANEQFF; DNA: TGCAGTGCCGGGGGCGCTAGCGGGAGGGCCAATGAGCAGTTCTTC
size: -; D: -; V: TRBV6-1; J: TRBJ2-1; CDR3: CASSTPGSGHYNEQFF; DNA: TGTGCCAGCAGCACGCCGGGCAGCGGACATTACAATGAGCAGTTCTTC
size: -; D: -; V: TRBV21-1; J: TRBJ2-4; CDR3: CASSKVRTLAGKNIQYF; DNA: TGTGCCAGCAGCAAAGTTAGGACTCTAGCGGGCAAAAACATTCAGTACTTC
size: -; D: -; V: TRBV28; J: TRBJ2-4; CDR3: CASSSNLVIQYF; DNA: TGTGCCAGCAGTTCCAACTTGGTGATTCAGTACTTC
size: few; D: -; V: TRBV20-1; J: TRBJ2-3; CDR3: CSARKHGDTQYF; DNA: TGCAGTGCTAGGAAACACGGTGATACGCAGTATTTT
size: -; D: TRBD1; V: TRBV5-1; J: TRBJ2-7; CDR3: CASSPDRGPPYEQYF; DNA: TGCGCCAGCAGCCCTGACAGGGGGCCTCCCTACGAGCAGTACTTC
size: -; D: -; V: TRBV7-9; J: TRBJ2-7; CDR3: CASSPHRSYEQYF; DNA: TGTGCCAGCAGCCCTCACCGCTCCTACGAGCAGTACTTC
size: many; D: TRBD2; V: TRBV20-1; J: TRBJ2-1; CDR3: CSARSGIDNEQFF; DNA: TGCAGTGCTAGGAGCGGGATAGACAATGAGCAGTTCTTC
size: -; D: TRBD2; V: TRBV4-1; J: TRBJ2-7; CDR3: CASSQLRLAGGYEQYF; DNA: TGCGCCAGCAGCCAACTCCGACTAGCGGGGGGCTACGAGCAGTACTTC
size: -; D: -; V: TRBV7-9; J: TRBJ1-1; CDR3: CASSPQEGMNTEAFF; DNA: TGTGCCAGCAGCCCGCAGGAGGGGATGAACACTGAAGCTTTCTTT
size: few; D: TRBD1; V: TRBV3-1; J: TRBJ2-3; CDR3: CASSALGQGFADTQYF; DNA: TGTGCCAGCAGCGCGTTGGGACAGGGGTTCGCAGATACGCAGTATTTT
size: few; D: TRBD1; V: TRBV27; J: TRBJ1-1; CDR3: CASSWLRTGRFEAFF; DNA: TGTGCCAGCAGTTGGCTCCGGACAGGGAGATTCGAAGCTTTCTTT
size: -; D: -; V: TRBV20-1; J: TRBJ2-3; CDR3: CSARGGQGPDTQYF; DNA: TGCAGTGCTAGAGGCGGGCAGGGCCCAGATACGCAGTATTTT
size: few; D: -; V: TRBV11-2; J: TRBJ2-3; CDR3: CASSWLPGADTQYF; DNA: TGTGCCAGCAGCTGGCTCCCGGGGGCGGATACGCAGTATTTT
size: -; D: -; V: TRBV4-1; J: TRBJ2-7; CDR3: CASSHGLNNPYEQYF; DNA: TGCGCCAGCAGCCATGGGTTGAACAATCCCTACGAGCAGTACTTC
size: -; D: TRBD2; V: TRBV15; J: TRBJ2-3; CDR3: CATSRAGGLTDTQYF; DNA: TGTGCCACCAGCAGAGCGGGGGGGCTGACAGATACGCAGTATTTT
size: -; D: -; V: TRBV5-5; J: TRBJ1-4; CDR3: CASSLKMIRTTNEKLFF; DNA: TGTGCCAGCAGCTTGAAGATGATCCGGACAACTAATGAAAAACTGTTTTTT
size: -; D: -; V: TRBV5-1; J: TRBJ1-1; CDR3: CASSRTSNTEAFF; DNA: TGCGCCAGCAGCCGAACGTCGAACACTGAAGCTTTCTTT
size: -; D: -; V: TRBV20-1; J: TRBJ1-1; CDR3: CSASRVGNTEAFF; DNA: TGCAGTGCCAGCCGGGTCGGGAACACTGAAGCTTTCTTT
size: -; D: -; V: TRBV20-1; J: TRBJ2-1; CDR3: CSAPTGRRHEQFF; DNA: TGCAGTGCGCCTACCGGCCGAAGGCATGAGCAGTTCTTC
size: few; D: -; V: TRBV12-3/TRBV12-4; J: TRBJ2-1; CDR3: CASSLLIGQGGYNEQFF; DNA: TGTGCCAGCAGTTTATTGATCGGTCAGGGAGGCTACAATGAGCAGTTCTTC
size: many; D: TRBD2; V: TRBV6-2/TRBV6-3; J: TRBJ2-3; CDR3: CASSYWAGATDTQYF; DNA: TGTGCCAGCAGTTACTGGGCGGGAGCCACAGATACGCAGTATTTT
size: few; D: -; V: TRBV27; J: TRBJ2-3; CDR3: CASSLSAHSKATDTQYF; DNA: TGTGCCAGCAGTTTATCTGCACATTCAAAAGCCACAGATACGCAGTATTTT
size: -; D: TRBD2; V: TRBV20-1; J: TRBJ2-7; CDR3: CSASALGTSGRIDEQYF; DNA: TGCAGTGCTAGTGCCCTGGGGACTAGCGGGAGAATCGACGAGCAGTACTTC
size: -; D: -; V: TRBV4-1; J: TRBJ2-1; CDR3: CASSRKRTVEQFF; DNA: TGCGCCAGCAGCCGCAAAAGGACGGTTGAGCAGTTCTTC
size: -; D: -; V: TRBV6-1; J: TRBJ1-1; CDR3: CASTPTGFVGDTEAFF; DNA: TGTGCCAGCACGCCCACAGGGTTTGTCGGGGACACTGAAGCTTTCTTT